This TCR beta chain emerged from a study of blood T cell repertoires in COVID-19. Across the study: Nucleic acid was either cDNA or gDNA, and it came from T cells, B-cell-depleted T cells, or PBMCs.

Per the study methods: Reference gene primer amplification gave estimated nucleated cell counts. Sequenced by immunoSEQ multiplex PCR; TCRdb stores in-frame clones only, minus some. D and trimming were read from the DNA, whereas the V and J calls and clone size are those reported in that table. The table lists about 410,000 clones, approximately 91% of them singletons. Trimming took 5 bases from V and 0 from J; bases not matched to a gene: 9. The germline V gene has CDR1 SEHNR and CDR2 FQNEAQ (reference sequence). The CDR3 is made up of 17 amino acids. The source is a woman between 35 and 50 years old with COVID-19, enrolled during active disease. J is TRBJ1-5 and V is TRBV7-9, with TRBD1 identical over 8 bases. The material sequenced was peripheral blood. CDR3 region: CASSPDRGPFSNQPQHF. The CDR3, as DNA: TGTGCCAGCAGCCCTGACAGGGGCCCTTTTAGCAATCAGCCCCAGCATTTT.